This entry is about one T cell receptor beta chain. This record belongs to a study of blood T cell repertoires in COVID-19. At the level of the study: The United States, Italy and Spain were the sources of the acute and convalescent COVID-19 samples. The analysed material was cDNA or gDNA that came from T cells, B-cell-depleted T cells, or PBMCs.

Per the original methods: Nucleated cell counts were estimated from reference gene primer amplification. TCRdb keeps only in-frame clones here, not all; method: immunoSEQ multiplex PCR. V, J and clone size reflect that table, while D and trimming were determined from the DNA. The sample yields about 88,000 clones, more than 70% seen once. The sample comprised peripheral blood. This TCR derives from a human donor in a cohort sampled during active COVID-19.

CDR3 sequence reads: CASSLIGTGGTDTQYF. The CDR3 region has the DNA TGTGCCAGCAGCTTAATCGGGACAGGGGGCACAGATACGCAGTATTTT. The rearrangement joins TRBV7-2 to TRBJ2-3; 10 nucleotides agree with TRBD1. Germline loops: CDR1 SGHTA, CDR2 FQGNSA. V lost 2 bases to trimming and J lost 1 base; unmatched junction nucleotides: 3. The CDR3 extends over 16 amino acids. Together with reference TRBV7-2 and TRBJ2-3, the CDR3 gives the full variable domain: GAGVSQSPSNKVTEKGKDVELRCDPISGHTALYWYRQSLGQGLEFLIYFQGNSAPDKSGLPSDRFSAERTGGSVSTLTIQRTQQEDSAVYLCASSLIGTGGTDTQYFGPGTRLTVL.